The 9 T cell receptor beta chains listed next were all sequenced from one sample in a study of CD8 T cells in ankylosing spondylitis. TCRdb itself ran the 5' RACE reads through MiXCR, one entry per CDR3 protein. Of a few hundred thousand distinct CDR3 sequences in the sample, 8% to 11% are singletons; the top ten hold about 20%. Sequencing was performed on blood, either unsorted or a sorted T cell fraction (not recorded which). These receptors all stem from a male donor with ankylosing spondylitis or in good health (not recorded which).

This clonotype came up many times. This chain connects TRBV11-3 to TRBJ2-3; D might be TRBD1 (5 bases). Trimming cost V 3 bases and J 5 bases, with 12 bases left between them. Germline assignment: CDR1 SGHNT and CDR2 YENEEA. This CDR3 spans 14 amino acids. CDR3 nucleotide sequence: TGTGCCAGCAGCTTTGCAGGGTCGAAAGATACGCAGTATTTT. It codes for CASSFAGSKDTQYF. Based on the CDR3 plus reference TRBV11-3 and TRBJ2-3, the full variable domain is EAGVVQSPRYKIIEKKQPVAFWCNPISGHNTLYWYLQNLGQGPELLIRYENEEAVDDSQLPKDRFSAERLKGVDSTLKIQPAELGDSAVYLCASSFAGSKDTQYFGPGTRLTVL.

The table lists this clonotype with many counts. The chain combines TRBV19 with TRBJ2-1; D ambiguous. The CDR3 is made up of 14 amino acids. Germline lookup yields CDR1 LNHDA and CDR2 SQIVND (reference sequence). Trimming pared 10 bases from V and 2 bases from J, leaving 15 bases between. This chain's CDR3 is CATQYSIAYNEQFF. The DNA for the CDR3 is TGTGCCACCCAGTACAGTATAGCCTACAATGAGCAGTTCTTC.

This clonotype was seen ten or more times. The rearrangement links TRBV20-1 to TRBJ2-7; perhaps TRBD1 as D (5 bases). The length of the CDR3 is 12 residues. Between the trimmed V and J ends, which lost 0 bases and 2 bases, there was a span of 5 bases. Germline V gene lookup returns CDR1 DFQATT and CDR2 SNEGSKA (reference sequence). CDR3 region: CSAREDTYEQYF. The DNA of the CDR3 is TGCAGTGCTAGAGAGGACACCTACGAGCAGTACTTC.

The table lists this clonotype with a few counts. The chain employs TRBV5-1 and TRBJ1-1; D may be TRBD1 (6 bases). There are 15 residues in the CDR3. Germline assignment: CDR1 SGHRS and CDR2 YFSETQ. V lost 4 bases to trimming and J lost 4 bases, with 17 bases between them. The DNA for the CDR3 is TGCGCCAGCAGCGTGAGTACCCCAGGGGTCACTGAAGCTTTCTTT. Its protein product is CASSVSTPGVTEAFF.

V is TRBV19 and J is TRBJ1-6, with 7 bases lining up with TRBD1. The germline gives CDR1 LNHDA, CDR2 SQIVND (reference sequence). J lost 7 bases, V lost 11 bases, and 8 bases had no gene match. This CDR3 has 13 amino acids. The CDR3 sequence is CASGGTVNSPLHF. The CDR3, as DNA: TGTGCCTCTGGGGGGACAGTGAATTCACCCCTCCACTTT.

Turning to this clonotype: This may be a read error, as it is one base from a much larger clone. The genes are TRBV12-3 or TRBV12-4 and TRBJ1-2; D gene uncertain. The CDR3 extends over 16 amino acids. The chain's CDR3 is CASSLGSAYNNYGHTF. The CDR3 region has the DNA TGTGCCAGCAGTTTAGGGTCAGCTTATAATAACTATGGCCACACCTTC.

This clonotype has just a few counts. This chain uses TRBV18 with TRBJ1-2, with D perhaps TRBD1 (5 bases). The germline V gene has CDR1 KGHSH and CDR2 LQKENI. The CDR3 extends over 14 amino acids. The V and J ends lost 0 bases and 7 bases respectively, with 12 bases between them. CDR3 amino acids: CASSPPGREVGYTF. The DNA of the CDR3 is TGTGCCAGCTCACCACCTGGCAGGGAGGTTGGCTACACCTTC.

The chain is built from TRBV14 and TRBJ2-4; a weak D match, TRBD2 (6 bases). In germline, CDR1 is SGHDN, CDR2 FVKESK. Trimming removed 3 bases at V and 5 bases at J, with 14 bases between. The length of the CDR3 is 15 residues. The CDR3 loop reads CASSHAGGEENIQYF. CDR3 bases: TGTGCCAGCAGCCACGCCGGGGGAGAAGAAAACATTCAGTACTTC.

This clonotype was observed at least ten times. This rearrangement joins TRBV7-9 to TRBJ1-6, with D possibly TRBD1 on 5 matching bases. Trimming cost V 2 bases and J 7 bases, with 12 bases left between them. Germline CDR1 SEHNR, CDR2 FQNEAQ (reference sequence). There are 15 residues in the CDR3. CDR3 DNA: TGTGCCAGCAGCTTATCGCCAGGGCAAAATTCACCCCTCCACTTT. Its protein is CASSLSPGQNSPLHF.